This passage covers 14 T cell receptor beta chains from one sample sequenced in a study of shared clonotypes between healthy human individuals. Profiled with immunoSEQ multiplex PCR; TCRdb holds only in-frame clones, not every one. The table shows 740,000 or so clones, with 73% occurring only once. The sequencing sample was made of memory CD4+ T cells sorted from blood. Subset denoted: CD45RA-negative fraction. These receptors were obtained from a woman aged 30 to 39 in good health.

The chain employs TRBV9 and TRBJ1-2; perhaps TRBD1 as D (6 bases). V lost 3 bases and J 3 bases, leaving 15 bases between the germline ends. The germline V gene has CDR1 SGDLS and CDR2 YYNGEE. CDR3 length: 15 amino acids. CDR3 sequence: CASSADSQSYYGYTF. Written as DNA, the CDR3 is TGTGCCAGCAGCGCGGACAGTCAGAGTTACTATGGCTACACCTTC. The entire variable domain, with the rest obtained from reference TRBV9 and TRBJ1-2, is as follows: DSGVTQTPKHLITATGQRVTLRCSPRSGDLSVYWYQQSLDQGLQFLIQYYNGEERAKGNILERFSAQQFPDLHSELNLSSLELGDSALYFCASSADSQSYYGYTFGSGTRLTVV.

This clone was seen a few times. J is TRBJ2-2 and V is TRBV29-1; 10 bases match TRBD2. V shed 6 bases and J 1 base; nucleotides not matched to a gene: 5. Germline assignment: CDR1 SQVTM and CDR2 ANQGSEA. CDR3 length equals 15 residues. Here the CDR3 reads CSVYSGRLNTGELFF. The CDR3 DNA is TGCAGCGTCTATAGCGGGAGGCTGAACACCGGGGAGCTGTTTTTT.

The chain joins TRBV7-2 to TRBJ2-5; 9 bases align to TRBD2. V was clipped by 1 base and J by 4 bases; unmatched bases: 10. CDR1 and CDR2 (germline): SGHTA, FQGNSA. The CDR3 loop spans 17 amino acids. For the CDR3, the DNA is TGTGCCAGCAGCTTAGGGGCGGTTAGCGGGAGTCTAGAGACCCAGTACTTC. Its translation: CASSLGAVSGSLETQYF. Based on the CDR3 plus reference TRBV7-2 and TRBJ2-5, the full variable domain is GAGVSQSPSNKVTEKGKDVELRCDPISGHTALYWYRQSLGQGLEFLIYFQGNSAPDKSGLPSDRFSAERTGGSVSTLTIQRTQQEDSAVYLCASSLGAVSGSLETQYFGPGTRLLVL.

This clone was counted a few times. This clone may be a read error of a much larger clone one base away. Distinct nucleotide sequences in the sample also encode this CDR3. The rearrangement links TRBV5-1 to TRBJ1-1; 9 bases agree with TRBD1. Germline V gene lookup returns CDR1 SGHRS and CDR2 YFSETQ. With 0 bases clipped from V and 1 base from J, the junction kept 1 base outside the gene matches. This CDR3 is built from 15 residues. The CDR3 loop is CASSLEGQGNTEAFF. The CDR3 region has the DNA TGCGCCAGCAGCTTGGAGGGACAGGGGAACACTGAAGCTTTCTTT.

This chain joins TRBV7-9 and TRBJ2-5, with D uncertain. The CDR3 spans 13 residues. Trimming pared 5 bases from V and 5 bases from J, leaving 12 bases between. The germline V gene has CDR1 SEHNR and CDR2 FQNEAQ (reference sequence). This CDR3 is CASSPPRYETQYF. CDR3 nucleotide sequence: TGTGCCAGCAGCCCTCCACGATACGAGACCCAGTACTTC.

In this sample, this clone turned up once. The same CDR3 is also encoded by other DNA sequences in this sample. The V call is TRBV5-1, the J call TRBJ2-2; 9 bases are shared with TRBD1. CDR3 length: 15 amino acids. V shed 4 bases and J 6 bases; nucleotides not matched to a gene: 7. Germline values: CDR1 SGHRS, CDR2 YFSETQ. The CDR3 here is CASSPGDRDAGELFF. In DNA, the CDR3 is TGCGCCAGCAGCCCGGGGGACAGGGATGCCGGGGAGCTGTTTTTT.

The J gene is TRBJ2-2, the V gene TRBV11-1; unclear D gene. Per germline, CDR1 SGHAT and CDR2 FQDESV (reference sequence). V gave up 2 bases and J gave up 2 bases, with 3 bases separating them. The CDR3 runs 13 residues. The CDR3 spells CASSLQNTGELFF. CDR3 sequence (DNA): TGTGCCAGCAGCTTACAAAACACCGGGGAGCTGTTTTTT.

This chain connects TRBV19 to TRBJ2-6; tentative D call: TRBD2 (6 bases). In germline, CDR1 is LNHDA, CDR2 SQIVND (reference sequence). This CDR3 comprises 16 residues. The germline V and J ends were trimmed by 7 bases and 0 bases, with 13 bases remaining between them. CDR3 bases: TGTGCCAGTATCGACCGGGGAGGCTCTGGGGCCAACGTCCTGACTTTC. Its protein product is CASIDRGGSGANVLTF.

The rearrangement joins TRBV7-8 to TRBJ2-4, with TRBD2 matching 7 bases. CDR3 length equals 19 residues. Germline CDR1 and CDR2: SGHVS and FQNEAQ. V trimming: 5 bases; J trimming: 7 bases; junction bases outside the gene matches: 23. This CDR3 is CASSASATLLRDGRNIQYF. CDR3 nucleotide sequence: TGTGCCAGCAGCGCGAGCGCGACGCTTTTGCGGGACGGGAGGAACATTCAGTACTTC.

This clone was seen more than once but under ten times. V is TRBV27 and J is TRBJ2-7; 10 positions agree with TRBD1. Germline values: CDR1 MNHEY, CDR2 SMNVEV (reference sequence). The CDR3 loop spans 15 amino acids. V shed 6 bases, J shed 3 bases, and the junction held 8 bases outside the gene matches. CDR3 sequence reads: CASRLMGQGLYEQYF. The CDR3, as DNA: TGTGCCAGCAGGCTAATGGGACAGGGGCTCTACGAGCAGTACTTC.

This clone was seen a single time. The V gene is TRBV2, the J gene TRBJ1-2; D not resolved. Germline CDR1 reads SNHLY; CDR2 reads FYNNEI. Trimming took off 3 bases at V and 8 bases at J, with 7 bases between the two ends. This CDR3 comprises 11 residues. The chain's CDR3 is CASSEGEGYTF. DNA for the CDR3: TGTGCCAGCAGTGAGGGTGAAGGCTACACCTTC.

The chain has TRBV29-1 and TRBJ2-1; TRBD2 agrees at 8 bases. CDR1 SQVTM and CDR2 ANQGSEA come from the germline V gene. Germline trimming cut 8 bases from V and 4 bases from J; bases unmatched to any gene: 7. This CDR3 has 13 amino acids. Here the CDR3 reads CSCDTSGYNEQFF. The CDR3 nucleotides are TGCAGCTGTGATACTAGCGGATACAATGAGCAGTTCTTC.

The chain uses TRBV19 and TRBJ1-1; D is possibly TRBD1 (6 bases). Trimming took 3 bases from V and 3 from J, leaving 14 bases between them. The CDR3 extends over 15 amino acids. Germline CDR1 LNHDA, CDR2 SQIVND (reference sequence). In nucleotides, the CDR3 is TGTGCCAGTAGTATCCCGACAGGCCGATACACTGAAGCTTTCTTT. The encoded protein is CASSIPTGRYTEAFF.

The CDR3 sequence: CATSTRGRGLNTEAFF. DNA for the CDR3: TGTGCCACCAGCACAAGGGGGAGGGGATTAAACACTGAAGCTTTCTTT. The chain employs TRBV15 and TRBJ1-1; TRBD1 might be the D (6 bases). The CDR3 runs 16 residues. V lost 4 bases to trimming and J lost 2 bases, with 17 bases between them. Germline V lookup: CDR1 LNHNV, CDR2 YYDKDF (reference sequence).